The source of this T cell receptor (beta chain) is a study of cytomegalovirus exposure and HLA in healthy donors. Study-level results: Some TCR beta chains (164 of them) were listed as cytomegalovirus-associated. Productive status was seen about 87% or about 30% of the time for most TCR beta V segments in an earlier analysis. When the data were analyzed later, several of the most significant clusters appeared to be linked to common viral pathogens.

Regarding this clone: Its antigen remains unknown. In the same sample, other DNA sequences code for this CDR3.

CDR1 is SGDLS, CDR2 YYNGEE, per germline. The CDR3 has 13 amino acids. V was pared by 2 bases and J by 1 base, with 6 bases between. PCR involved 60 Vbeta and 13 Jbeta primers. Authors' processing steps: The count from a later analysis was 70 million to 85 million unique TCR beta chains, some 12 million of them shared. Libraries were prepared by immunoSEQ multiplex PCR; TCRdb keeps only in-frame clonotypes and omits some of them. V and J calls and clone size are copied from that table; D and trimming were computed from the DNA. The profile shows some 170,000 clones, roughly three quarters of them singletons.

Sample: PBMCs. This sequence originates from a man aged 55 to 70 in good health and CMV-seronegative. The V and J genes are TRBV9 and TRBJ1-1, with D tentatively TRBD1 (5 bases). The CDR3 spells CASSVDRNTEAFF. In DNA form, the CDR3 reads TGTGCCAGCAGCGTCGACAGGAACACTGAAGCTTTCTTT. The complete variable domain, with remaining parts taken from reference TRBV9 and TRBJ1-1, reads DSGVTQTPKHLITATGQRVTLRCSPRSGDLSVYWYQQSLDQGLQFLIQYYNGEERAKGNILERFSAQQFPDLHSELNLSSLELGDSALYFCASSVDRNTEAFFGQGTRLTVV.